The 26 T cell receptor beta chains given below trace back to one sample, sequenced in a study of blood T cell repertoires in COVID-19. Some clones are missing from TCRdb's copy, which holds only in-frame ones; the method was immunoSEQ multiplex PCR. Among tens of thousands of clones listed, around 87% were seen once. The sample taken for sequencing was peripheral blood. Receptors were obtained from a male donor with acute or convalescent COVID-19.

This clone was detected a few times. V and J are TRBV5-5 and TRBJ1-6; perhaps TRBD1 as D (5 bases). The CDR3 loop spans 15 amino acids. CDR1 is SGHKS and CDR2 is YYEKEE in the germline V gene (reference sequence). V was cut by 0 bases and J by 10 bases, with 14 bases left in between. In DNA form, the CDR3 reads TGTGCCAGCAGCTTGGAGGGGCTCGGGGGGTCACCCCTCCACTTT. Its translation is CASSLEGLGGSPLHF. The full variable domain, its missing parts supplied by reference TRBV5-5 and TRBJ1-6, is DAGVTQSPTHLIKTRGQQVTLRCSPISGHKSVSWYQQVLGQGPQFIFQYYEKEERGRGNFPDRFSARQFPNYSSELNVNALLLGDSALYLCASSLEGLGGSPLHFGNGTRLTVT.

The chain joins TRBV5-1 to TRBJ1-1, with 10 positions matching TRBD1. Germline CDR1 and CDR2: SGHRS and YFSETQ. With 4 bases clipped from V and 3 bases from J, the junction kept 6 bases outside the gene matches. This CDR3 contains 15 residues. The CDR3 sequence: CASSGRQGAHTEAFF. Here the CDR3 DNA reads TGCGCCAGCAGCGGGCGACAGGGGGCGCACACTGAAGCTTTCTTT. Full variable domain (rest looked up from reference TRBV5-1 and TRBJ1-1): KAGVTQTPRYLIKTRGQQVTLSCSPISGHRSVSWYQQTPGQGLQFLFEYFSETQRNKGNFPGRFSGRQFSNSRSEMNVSTLELGDSALYLCASSGRQGAHTEAFFGQGTRLTVV.

The rearrangement links TRBV7-6 to TRBJ1-4; 7 positions match TRBD1. With 5 bases clipped from V and 0 bases from J, the junction kept 3 bases outside the gene matches. Per the germline V gene, CDR1 is SGHVS and CDR2 is FNYEAQ. The CDR3 spans 15 residues. This chain's CDR3 is CASSIGTATNEKLFF. CDR3 sequence (DNA): TGTGCCAGCAGCATTGGGACAGCAACTAATGAAAAACTGTTTTTT.

The V and J genes are TRBV27 and TRBJ2-7, with TRBD1 matching 7 bases. This CDR3 is 13 amino acids long. The trim removed 6 bases at V and 1 base at J, leaving 3 bases unmatched. Looked up from germline, CDR1 is MNHEY and CDR2 is SMNVEV (reference sequence). The CDR3 spells CASRKTGSYEQYF. Written as DNA, the CDR3 is TGTGCCAGCAGAAAGACAGGGTCCTACGAGCAGTACTTC.

This sequence joins TRBV5-1 and TRBJ1-1; 7 bases agree with TRBD1. J was trimmed by 5 bases and V by 2 bases; bases with no gene match: 15. CDR3 length: 17 amino acids. Germline assignment: CDR1 SGHRS and CDR2 YFSETQ. Here the CDR3 reads CASSFGGQSLPGTEAFF. The CDR3 DNA reads as TGCGCCAGCAGCTTCGGGGGACAGTCCCTACCCGGAACTGAAGCTTTCTTT.

J is TRBJ2-1 and V is TRBV7-3, with TRBD2 identical over 8 bases. The J segment lost 7 bases and the V segment lost 5 bases, leaving 7 bases of the junction unmatched. Germline V lookup: CDR1 SGHTA, CDR2 FQGTGA. The CDR3 is 14 amino acids. CDR3 in DNA: TGTGCCAGCAGCATTGGACTAGCTTGGAATGAGCAGTTCTTC. Protein: CASSIGLAWNEQFF.

The chain is built from TRBV5-4 and TRBJ2-3, with TRBD2 matching over 8 bases. The junction had 8 bases not matched to a gene; V was cut back by 2 bases and J by 0 bases. The length of the CDR3 is 17 residues. Germline loops: CDR1 SGHNT, CDR2 YYREEE (reference sequence). The CDR3: CASSLFAGGPSTDTQYF. CDR3 coding DNA: TGTGCCAGCAGCTTATTTGCGGGGGGCCCCAGCACAGATACGCAGTATTTT.

The genes are TRBV11-2 and TRBJ2-2; no clear D gene. The V gene lost 3 bases and the J gene lost 0 bases, with 8 bases spanning the gap. The CDR3 is made up of 15 amino acids. From germline, CDR1 is SGHAT and CDR2 FQNNGV. CDR3 sequence (DNA): TGTGCCAGCAGCTTGAGGTACCCGAACACCGGGGAGCTGTTTTTT. This translates into CASSLRYPNTGELFF.

The chain employs TRBV4-1 and TRBJ1-6; 9 bases line up with TRBD1. The ends lost 5 bases at V and 9 bases at J; junction bases unmatched: 8. This CDR3 is built from 15 residues. CDR1 MGHRA and CDR2 YSYEKL come from the germline V gene. CDR3 sequence reads: CASSYPGQGRSPLHF. In nucleotides, the CDR3 is TGCGCCAGCAGCTATCCGGGACAGGGACGTTCACCCCTCCACTTT.

V and J are TRBV18 and TRBJ2-3, with 8 positions matching TRBD2. The ends lost 4 bases at V and 7 bases at J; junction bases unmatched: 10. The CDR3 is made up of 15 amino acids. The germline CDR1 and CDR2 sequences are KGHSH and LQKENI. CDR3 residues: CASSQSGGTRNTQYF. The DNA of the CDR3 is TGTGCCAGCTCACAGAGCGGGGGCACTCGGAATACGCAGTATTTT.

The chain couples TRBV12-5 to TRBJ2-1; 8 nucleotides agree with TRBD2. Germline loops: CDR1 LGHNT, CDR2 FRNRAP. CDR3 length: 18 amino acids. The V segment lost 2 bases and the J segment 8 bases; nucleotides outside the gene matches: 17. CDR3 residues: CASGLLPTPGGNIDEQFF. DNA of the CDR3: TGTGCTAGTGGTTTGCTCCCGACCCCGGGGGGGAATATAGATGAGCAGTTCTTC.

The chain is built from TRBV19 and TRBJ2-3; D is possibly TRBD1 (6 bases). Looked up from germline, CDR1 is LNHDA and CDR2 is SQIVND (reference sequence). The CDR3 totals 15 residues. V dropped 0 bases and J dropped 3 bases, with 10 bases sitting between them. CDR3: CASSIDQTGTDTQYF. The CDR3 DNA is TGTGCCAGTAGTATAGACCAGACAGGAACAGATACGCAGTATTTT.

The CDR3 protein is CASSQAGYEGNTIYF. DNA of the CDR3: TGTGCCAGCAGCCAAGCAGGGTACGAGGGAAACACCATATATTTT. This chain links TRBV3-1 (or the pseudogene TRBV3-2) with TRBJ1-3; D might be TRBD1 (5 bases). Germline V gene lookup returns CDR1 LGHDT and CDR2 YNNKEL (reference sequence). The CDR3 has 15 residues. The V end lost 1 base, the J end lost 4 bases, and 11 bases lay between the germline ends.

The genes are TRBV2 and TRBJ2-1, with 7 nucleotides matching TRBD2. V shed 10 bases, J shed 4 bases, and the junction held 7 bases outside the gene matches. The CDR3 is made up of 13 amino acids. The germline V gene encodes CDR1 SNHLY and CDR2 FYNNEI. The DNA of the CDR3 is TGTGCCATAGGGGCTAGCGGATACAATGAGCAGTTCTTC. This gives the protein CAIGASGYNEQFF. The variable domain in full, completed from reference TRBV2 and TRBJ2-1, reads EPEVTQTPSHQVTQMGQEVILRCVPISNHLYFYWYRQILGQKVEFLVSFYNNEISEKSEIFDDQFSVERPDGSNFTLKIRSTKLEDSAMYFCAIGASGYNEQFFGPGTRLTVL.

The chain links TRBV7-8 to TRBJ1-4; D unresolved. The germline CDR1 and CDR2 sequences are SGHVS and FQNEAQ. This CDR3 comprises 14 residues. Trimming shortened V by 5 bases and J by 8 bases, and 15 bases separated the two germline ends. The CDR3 loop is CASSKNGPGEKLFF. CDR3 in DNA: TGTGCCAGCAGCAAAAATGGGCCTGGGGAAAAACTGTTTTTT. Filled out from reference TRBV7-8 and TRBJ1-4, the complete variable domain reads GAGVSQSPRYKVAKRGQDVALRCDPISGHVSLFWYQQALGQGPEFLTYFQNEAQLDKSGLPSDRFFAERPEGSVSTLKIQRTQQEDSAVYLCASSKNGPGEKLFFGSGTQLSVL.

This clone rates as large (0.1 to 1%). The chain couples TRBV7-6 to TRBJ1-1, with 7 bases lining up with TRBD1. CDR1 is SGHVS and CDR2 is FNYEAQ in the germline V gene. The V segment lost 8 bases and the J segment 4 bases; nucleotides outside the gene matches: 13. This CDR3 has 15 residues. This CDR3 is CASPSARGRVTEAFF. The CDR3 coding sequence is TGTGCCAGCCCCTCTGCTAGGGGGCGCGTCACTGAAGCTTTCTTT.

This clone has more than one count but fewer than ten. V is TRBV18 and J is TRBJ1-1; 9 bases align to TRBD1. This CDR3 is built from 14 residues. V lost 5 bases, J lost 6 bases, and 7 bases stayed unmatched. Germline loops: CDR1 KGHSH, CDR2 LQKENI. CDR3 amino acids: CASSTGQGRAEAFF. In nucleotides, the CDR3 is TGTGCCAGCTCAACGGGACAGGGAAGAGCTGAAGCTTTCTTT.

The chain couples TRBV5-1 to TRBJ2-7; 9 bases line up with TRBD1. The V segment lost 4 bases and the J segment 4 bases; nucleotides outside the gene matches: 9. The CDR3 sequence is 15 residues long. Germline V CDR1 and CDR2: SGHRS, YFSETQ. In nucleotides, the CDR3 is TGCGCCAGCAGCCCTCTCGGGGGACAGGGTTACGAGCAGTACTTC. Translation: CASSPLGGQGYEQYF.

This chain connects TRBV5-1 to TRBJ1-4; D possibly corresponds to TRBD1 (6 bases). V was pared by 0 bases and J by 12 bases, with 21 bases between. The CDR3 has 16 amino acids. Germline V gene data show CDR1 as SGHRS and CDR2 as YFSETQ. The CDR3 sequence is CASSLEVGQFPGELFF. In nucleotides, the CDR3 is TGCGCCAGCAGCTTGGAGGTGGGGCAGTTCCCAGGGGAACTGTTTTTT.

V is TRBV6-6 and J is TRBJ1-5, with 9 bases that match TRBD1. The CDR3 runs 13 residues. The ends lost 6 bases at V and 8 bases at J; junction bases unmatched: 5. Germline CDR1 is MNHNY and CDR2 is SVGAGI (reference sequence). In DNA form, the CDR3 reads TGTGCCAGCAGCATGGGACAGGGTAAGCCCCAGCATTTT. The encoded protein is CASSMGQGKPQHF.

V is TRBV28 and J is TRBJ2-7; the D gene is possibly TRBD1 (6 bases). This CDR3 comprises 15 residues. CDR1 MDHEN and CDR2 SYDVKM come from the germline V gene. Trimming removed 3 bases at V and 0 bases at J, with 12 bases between. The CDR3 loop reads CASSFSGVRSYEQYF. CDR3 in DNA: TGTGCCAGCAGTTTCTCAGGGGTTCGCTCCTACGAGCAGTACTTC.

The chain has TRBV7-2 and TRBJ2-1; the D gene is possibly TRBD2 (5 bases). Germline V CDR1 and CDR2: SGHTA, FQGNSA. V lost 2 bases, J lost 5 bases, and 13 bases lay in between. CDR3 size: 15 residues. Written as DNA, the CDR3 is TGTGCCAGCAGCTTACAGGTTATCGGGAACAATGAGCAGTTCTTC. As protein: CASSLQVIGNNEQFF.

The chain carries TRBV3-1 (or the pseudogene TRBV3-2) and TRBJ2-1, with TRBD2 identical over 12 bases. J was trimmed by 5 bases and V by 2 bases; bases with no gene match: 7. The germline gives CDR1 LGHDT, CDR2 YNNKEL (reference sequence). CDR3 length: 17 amino acids. CDR3: CASSQTATSGGNNEQFF. DNA of the CDR3: TGTGCCAGCAGCCAAACTGCCACTAGCGGGGGGAACAATGAGCAGTTCTTC.

In this sample, this clone turned up a few times. The chain is built from TRBV5-4 and TRBJ1-2, with D unclear. The V end lost 2 bases, the J end lost 5 bases, and 10 bases lay between the germline ends. The CDR3 consists of 13 residues. Germline CDR1 SGHNT, CDR2 YYREEE (reference sequence). CDR3 coding DNA: TGTGCCAGCAGCTTACCAGGAAATTATGGCTACACCTTC. It translates to CASSLPGNYGYTF.

The genes are TRBV5-1 and TRBJ1-3; D may be TRBD1 (5 bases). The V end was cut by 4 bases, the J end by 4 bases, with 12 bases between. The CDR3 covers 14 residues. Germline loops: CDR1 SGHRS, CDR2 YFSETQ. As DNA, the CDR3 is TGCGCCAGCAGCCGGGACTCGGGGGGAAACACCATATATTTT. Protein sequence: CASSRDSGGNTIYF.

This chain connects TRBV7-8 to TRBJ1-3, with no clear D. Looked up from germline, CDR1 is SGHVS and CDR2 is FQNEAQ. V lost 2 bases and J 0 bases, leaving 8 bases between the germline ends. The CDR3 spans 15 residues. The CDR3 sequence: CASSLSDISGNTIYF. CDR3 nucleotide sequence: TGTGCCAGCAGCTTATCAGATATCTCTGGAAACACCATATATTTT.